The clone carrying this TCR beta chain was seen many times. The sample originates from a study of T-cell reconstitution after alpha-beta-depleted transplantation in children. Construction of the TCRbeta library involved unique molecular identifiers. TCRdb analysed the PCR reads with MiXCR anew, one entry per CDR3 protein. Of over 90,000 distinct CDR3 sequences detected, approximately 8% appear once; the ten largest clones hold over 15%. Germline assignment: CDR1 SGHTA and CDR2 FQGNSA. The germline V and J ends were trimmed by 3 bases and 1 base, with 13 bases remaining between them. CDR3 length equals 16 residues.

This chain uses TRBV7-2 with TRBJ2-1, with D tentatively TRBD2 (5 bases). The specimen was PBMCs, collected before TCRalphabeta/CD19-depleted stem cell transplant. This receptor was taken from a boy aged 2-15 years with acute lymphoblastic leukemia, due to receive a stem cell transplant. CDR3 sequence reads: CASSFFMRVSYNEQFF. For the CDR3, the DNA is TGTGCCAGCAGCTTTTTTATGAGGGTTTCCTACAATGAGCAGTTCTTC.